These 18 T cell receptor beta chains were all obtained from the same sample, sequenced in a study of cytomegalovirus exposure and HLA in healthy donors. 13 Jbeta primers and 60 Vbeta primers were used for the PCR. Using immunoSEQ multiplex PCR, the repertoire was profiled, and TCRdb retains in-frame clones only, with some absent. The sample holds more than 95,000 clones; over 80% are singletons and the top ten take 6% to 7.5%. Sequencing was performed on PBMCs. These receptors came from a man aged 18 to 30 in good health and CMV-seronegative.

The rearrangement joins TRBV4-3 to TRBJ2-2; a possible D gene is TRBD2 (5 bases). The CDR3 consists of 14 residues. Germline V gives CDR1 LGHNA, CDR2 YSLEER. The V gene lost 6 bases and the J gene lost 1 base, with 9 bases spanning the gap. CDR3 amino acids: CASSSEGNTGELFF. The CDR3 nucleotides read TGCGCCAGCAGTAGTGAGGGGAACACCGGGGAGCTGTTTTTT.

A few counts support this clone. This chain uses TRBV7-9 with TRBJ2-1; D possibly corresponds to TRBD2 (6 bases). The CDR3 is 16 residues long. Germline lookup yields CDR1 SEHNR and CDR2 FQNEAQ (reference sequence). V lost 5 bases, J lost 0 bases, and 14 bases lay in between. The CDR3 DNA sequence: TGTGCCAGCAGCCCCTATGGGGGAGGCTCCTACAATGAGCAGTTCTTC. Its protein product is CASSPYGGGSYNEQFF.

The V and J genes are TRBV27 and TRBJ2-7; no firm D call. Germline CDR1 MNHEY, CDR2 SMNVEV (reference sequence). The CDR3 spans 15 residues. With 0 bases removed from V and 4 bases from J, the gap between germline ends came to 13 bases. CDR3 nucleotides: TGTGCCAGCAGTTTATCCTCTAGACTGATTTACGAGCAGTACTTC. It codes for CASSLSSRLIYEQYF.

This clone occurred once. At one boundary the junction diverges from the germline segment, which might be a read error. Other DNA sequences in this specimen translate into the identical CDR3. The V gene is TRBV7-2, the J gene TRBJ1-2, with 9 nucleotides matching TRBD1. The CDR3 has 14 amino acids. Germline V gene lookup returns CDR1 SGHTA and CDR2 FQGNSA. The CDR3 here is CASSRGQGGYGYTF. As DNA, the CDR3 is TGTGCCAGCAGCCGGGGACAGGGTGGCTATGGCTATACCTTC. The variable domain in full, completed from reference TRBV7-2 and TRBJ1-2, reads GAGVSQSPSNKVTEKGKDVELRCDPISGHTALYWYRQSLGQGLEFLIYFQGNSAPDKSGLPSDRFSAERTGGSVSTLTIQRTQQEDSAVYLCASSRGQGGYGYTFGSGTRLTVV.

The chain carries TRBV19 and TRBJ1-1, with 11 positions matching TRBD1. V was pared by 5 bases and J by 4 bases, with 6 bases of the junction left unmatched. Germline V CDR1 and CDR2: LNHDA, SQIVND (reference sequence). This CDR3 contains 15 residues. CDR3 protein: CASSSPGQGGTEAFF. Here the CDR3 DNA reads TGTGCCAGTAGTTCCCCGGGACAGGGGGGCACTGAAGCTTTCTTT.

Only a few counts were recorded for this clone. The chain employs TRBV11-2 and TRBJ2-7; D may be TRBD2 (5 bases). Germline values: CDR1 SGHAT, CDR2 FQNNGV. V was clipped by 0 bases and J by 5 bases, with 14 bases between them. This CDR3 has 15 amino acids. The chain's CDR3 is CASSLDQKGAHEQYF. The CDR3 region has the DNA TGTGCCAGCAGCTTAGATCAAAAGGGAGCCCACGAGCAGTACTTC.

This clone has a single count. The genes are TRBV7-2 and TRBJ2-7, with D tentatively TRBD2 (6 bases). CDR1 is SGHTA and CDR2 is FQGNSA in the germline V gene. Trimming cost V 2 bases and J 3 bases, with 14 bases left between them. The CDR3 has 15 residues. CDR3 amino acids: CASSLSSGGVYEQYF. As DNA, the CDR3 is TGTGCCAGCAGCTTATCTTCCGGCGGGGTCTACGAGCAGTACTTC. The variable domain in full, completed from reference TRBV7-2 and TRBJ2-7, reads GAGVSQSPSNKVTEKGKDVELRCDPISGHTALYWYRQSLGQGLEFLIYFQGNSAPDKSGLPSDRFSAERTGGSVSTLTIQRTQQEDSAVYLCASSLSSGGVYEQYFGPGTRLTVT.

The chain has TRBV5-4 and TRBJ2-3; tentatively, D is TRBD1 (5 bases). This CDR3 contains 15 residues. V shed 2 bases and J shed 3 bases, with 13 bases lying between them. Germline V gene sequence: CDR1 SGHNT, CDR2 YYREEE (reference sequence). The CDR3 DNA is TGTGCCAGCAGCTTAGACTCAGGGTTGACAGATACGCAGTATTTT. Translating gives CASSLDSGLTDTQYF.

The V gene is TRBV4-2, the J gene TRBJ2-2; TRBD2 is a possible D gene (6 bases). The length of the CDR3 is 16 residues. CDR1 is LGHNA and CDR2 is YNFKEQ in the germline V gene. V was trimmed by 0 bases and J by 1 base, leaving 9 bases between them. CDR3 amino acids: CASSQERDWNTGELFF. The CDR3 DNA sequence: TGTGCCAGCAGCCAAGAAAGGGACTGGAACACCGGGGAGCTGTTTTTT.

The genes are TRBV6-5 and TRBJ2-2; the D gene is possibly TRBD1 (5 bases). Germline V lookup: CDR1 MNHEY, CDR2 SVGAGI. Trimming shortened V by 5 bases and J by 4 bases, and 5 bases separated the two germline ends. The length of the CDR3 is 12 residues. In DNA, the CDR3 is TGTGCCAGCAGTACAGGCACCGGGGAGCTGTTTTTT. Its protein is CASSTGTGELFF.

This clone has only one observation. This chain links TRBV11-2 with TRBJ2-2; weak D call: TRBD2 (5 bases). V dropped 1 base and J dropped 5 bases, with 14 bases sitting between them. CDR1 SGHAT and CDR2 FQNNGV come from the germline V gene. The length of the CDR3 is 16 residues. DNA for the CDR3: TGTGCCAGCAGCTTAGTTATGGCTAGCTCGACCGGGGAGCTGTTTTTT. It is translated as CASSLVMASSTGELFF.

With regard to this clone: Compared with germline, one end of the junction differs, possibly owing to a read error. The chain joins TRBV10-1 to TRBJ2-3, with 10 positions matching TRBD1. Germline V gene sequence: CDR1 WNHNN, CDR2 SYGVQD (reference sequence). The CDR3 extends over 18 amino acids. This chain's CDR3 is CTSSEPLGTGASTDTQYF. DNA for the CDR3: TGCACCAGCAGTGAGCCATTGGGGACAGGGGCATCCACAGATACGCAGTATTTT.

This clone occurred once. The genes are TRBV7-3 and TRBJ2-1; 9 bases align to TRBD2. The V segment lost 1 base and the J segment 3 bases; nucleotides outside the gene matches: 1. The CDR3 spans 15 residues. Per germline, CDR1 SGHTA and CDR2 FQGTGA. CDR3 sequence (DNA): TGTGCCAGCAGCTTAAGTAGCGGGGGCTACAATGAGCAGTTCTTC. Encoded protein: CASSLSSGGYNEQFF.

J is TRBJ1-2 and V is TRBV5-1; 12 bases are a match to TRBD1. V lost 0 bases and J lost 6; bases outside the gene matches: 6. Germline CDR1 reads SGHRS; CDR2 reads YFSETQ. The CDR3 length is 16 residues. The CDR3 region is CASSLAGDRGRNGYTF. The CDR3 DNA reads as TGCGCCAGCAGCTTGGCCGGGGACAGGGGGCGTAATGGCTACACCTTC.

The rearrangement joins TRBV7-3 to TRBJ2-7; 9 bases align to TRBD2. The CDR3 covers 13 residues. V lost 3 bases to trimming and J lost 7 bases; unmatched junction nucleotides: 4. Germline V gene lookup returns CDR1 SGHTA and CDR2 FQGTGA. This chain's CDR3 is CASSFQAGGEQYF. As DNA, the CDR3 is TGTGCCAGCAGCTTTCAAGCGGGAGGAGAGCAGTACTTC.

The rearrangement joins TRBV19 to TRBJ1-5; D uncertain. Germline V CDR1 and CDR2: LNHDA, SQIVND (reference sequence). V lost 9 bases and J 3 bases, leaving 12 bases between the germline ends. CDR3 size: 13 residues. The CDR3, as DNA: TGTGCCAGCACGACGGGGTACAATCAGCCCCAGCATTTT. Encoded protein: CASTTGYNQPQHF.

The chain is built from TRBV14 and TRBJ1-2; D perhaps matches TRBD1 (5 bases). CDR3 size: 16 residues. V was shortened by 4 bases and J by 2 bases, with 17 bases between the two germline ends. Germline V gene lookup returns CDR1 SGHDN and CDR2 FVKESK. CDR3 amino acids: CASSPGTWGANYGYTF. The CDR3 bases are TGTGCCAGCAGCCCCGGTACGTGGGGCGCGAACTATGGCTACACCTTC.

The V gene is TRBV15, the J gene TRBJ1-5; weak D call: TRBD1 (6 bases). CDR3 length equals 13 residues. Germline values: CDR1 LNHNV, CDR2 YYDKDF (reference sequence). The V and J ends lost 9 bases and 6 bases respectively, with 15 bases between them. The CDR3 sequence is CATSEGVIQPQHF. CDR3 coding DNA: TGTGCCACGTCAGAGGGGGTGATTCAGCCCCAGCATTTT.